These T cell receptor beta chains were read from a single sample in a study of T cell responses to AZD1222 COVID-19 vaccine. Libraries were prepared by immunoSEQ multiplex PCR; TCRdb keeps only in-frame clonotypes and omits some of them. The table has 150,000 or so clones, approximately 92% seen once. The material sequenced was peripheral blood, taken 28 days after the second AZD1222 dose. Source of these receptors: an adult who received the AZD1222 COVID-19 vaccine. Both conserved end residues are part of each CDR3. Each record gives: D gene, V gene, clone size, J gene, CDR3 protein, CDR3 DNA. A D gene is named only where the DNA matches it firmly. Size is stated for part of the rows, as once, few or many counts, or as a class when the clone is expanded.

D: NA; V: TRBV2; size: NA; J: TRBJ1-5; CDR3: CASSEDRATNQPQHF; DNA: TGTGCCAGCAGCGAGGACCGGGCCACAAATCAGCCCCAGCATTTT
D: NA; V: TRBV24-1; size: NA; J: TRBJ2-6; CDR3: CATSAGDGANVLTF; DNA: TGTGCCACCAGTGCGGGGGACGGGGCCAACGTCCTGACTTTC
D: TRBD1; V: TRBV12-3/TRBV12-4; size: NA; J: TRBJ1-2; CDR3: CASRKQGGYGYTF; DNA: TGTGCCAGCAGAAAACAGGGGGGCTATGGCTACACCTTC
D: NA; V: TRBV7-9; size: NA; J: TRBJ1-5; CDR3: CASSSNPNQPQHF; DNA: TGTGCCAGCAGCTCCAACCCGAATCAGCCCCAGCATTTT
D: NA; V: TRBV27; size: NA; J: TRBJ1-5; CDR3: CASSLSFSLSNQPQHF; DNA: TGTGCCAGCAGTTTATCATTCTCCTTAAGCAATCAGCCCCAGCATTTT
D: NA; V: TRBV6-1; size: NA; J: TRBJ2-7; CDR3: CASSDPGVYEQYF; DNA: TGTGCCAGCAGTGACCCCGGGGTGTACGAGCAGTACTTC
D: TRBD1; V: TRBV11-1; size: NA; J: TRBJ2-4; CDR3: CASSSRTGGPKNIQYF; DNA: TGTGCCAGCAGCTCCCGGACAGGGGGTCCCAAAAACATTCAGTACTTC
D: TRBD1; V: TRBV30; size: NA; J: TRBJ2-1; CDR3: CALDRDFYNEQFF; DNA: TGTGCCTTGGACAGGGATTTCTACAATGAGCAGTTCTTC
D: NA; V: TRBV25-1; size: NA; J: TRBJ1-4; CDR3: CASSEPGRSNEKLFF; DNA: TGTGCCAGCAGTGAACCGGGACGGAGTAATGAAAAACTGTTTTTT
D: NA; V: TRBV4-2; size: NA; J: TRBJ2-5; CDR3: CASSRDSQETQYF; DNA: TGTGCCAGCAGCCGCGACAGCCAAGAGACCCAGTACTTC
D: TRBD2; V: TRBV7-3; size: once; J: TRBJ2-1; CDR3: CASSSRFGAGGDNEQFF; DNA: TGTGCCAGCAGCTCCCGATTTGGGGCGGGAGGAGACAATGAGCAGTTCTTC
D: NA; V: TRBV5-1; size: NA; J: TRBJ2-5; CDR3: CASRAGEETQYF; DNA: TGCGCCAGCAGGGCAGGAGAAGAGACCCAGTACTTC
D: TRBD2; V: TRBV28; size: NA; J: TRBJ2-7; CDR3: CASRRGKTYEQYF; DNA: TGTGCCAGCAGGCGGGGGAAAACCTACGAGCAGTACTTC
D: NA; V: TRBV28; size: NA; J: TRBJ2-3; CDR3: CASNPGIDTQYF; DNA: TGTGCCAGCAATCCAGGGATCGATACGCAGTATTTT
D: TRBD1; V: TRBV19; size: once; J: TRBJ1-2; CDR3: CASSISSPDRGAWDYGYTF; DNA: TGTGCCAGTAGTATAAGTAGTCCGGACAGGGGGGCGTGGGACTATGGCTACACCTTC
D: NA; V: TRBV9; size: NA; J: TRBJ2-7; CDR3: CASSPAFEFEQYF; DNA: TGTGCCAGCAGCCCAGCGTTTGAGTTCGAGCAGTACTTC
D: TRBD1; V: TRBV19; size: NA; J: TRBJ2-2; CDR3: CASSKRKGAYDTGELFF; DNA: TGTGCCAGTAGTAAACGAAAGGGGGCCTACGACACCGGGGAGCTGTTTTTT